This T cell receptor beta chain appears in the sequencing data of a study of cytomegalovirus exposure and HLA in healthy donors. Points from the study as a whole: Later, TCR association rates were found to vary by HLA locus, highest for DRB1 and lowest for HLA-C. TCR beta V segments were, for the most part, productive about 87% or about 30% of the time in an earlier analysis.

At the time of sampling, donors were nominally healthy, though unrecorded immune exposures were likely. PCR employed 60 Vbeta and 13 Jbeta primers. The protocol was immunoSEQ multiplex PCR, while the TCRdb copy is restricted to in-frame clones and leaves out a portion. The table lists 150,000 to 200,000 clones, around 83% of them singletons. A word on this clone: What it recognizes is unknown.

This TCR was recovered from a male donor in good health and CMV-seropositive. The sequenced sample consisted of PBMCs.

The CDR3 is CASLKRDRALGGNQPQHF. CDR3 nucleotide sequence: TGTGCCAGCTTAAAGCGGGACAGGGCCTTAGGAGGCAATCAGCCCCAGCATTTT. V and J are TRBV5-8 and TRBJ1-5, with 9 bases that match TRBD1. Per germline, CDR1 SGHTS and CDR2 YDEGEE. V lost 7 bases to trimming and J lost 2 bases; unmatched junction nucleotides: 16. This CDR3 has 18 residues. The full variable domain, with the rest looked up from reference TRBV5-8 and TRBJ1-5, is EAGVTQSPTHLIKTRGQQATLRCSPISGHTSVYWYQQALGLGLQFLLWYDEGEERNRGNFPPRFSGRQFPNYSSELNVNALELEDSALYLCASLKRDRALGGNQPQHFGDGTRLSIL.